The 7 T cell receptor beta chains listed next were all sequenced from one sample in a study of T cell repertoires in cytomegalovirus infection (dated by TCRdb to about 2019). What this sample's treatment or condition label stands for: in vitro stimulation with specific CMV peptide epitopes to enrich CMV-specific T cells. The antigens of these receptors remain unknown. The reads were generated on an Illumina HiSeq 1500. TCRdb itself trimmed the public reads at Q25 with fastp, ran MiXCR and retained productive beta chains. Rows matching on CDR3 protein sequence are summarized as one entry with the most common DNA and genes. The sample contains about 920,000 distinct CDR3 sequences, approximately 31% of them found a single time. The ten most abundant clones make up roughly an eighth of the sample. The source material was cultured CD8+ T cells from PBMCs, sampled from culture after CMV antigen stimulation. These receptors were taken from a human donor in good health (CMV status not recorded). Some clones in this sample may be carry-over from other donors' samples.

The chain joins TRBV10-3 to TRBJ2-1, with TRBD1 matching 9 bases. Germline trimming cut 8 bases from V and 0 bases from J; bases unmatched to any gene: 11. The CDR3 extends over 17 amino acids. Germline CDR1 ENHRY, CDR2 SYGVKD. In DNA, the CDR3 is TGTGCCATCTCCGGGACAGGGAATCATAGCTCCTACAATGAGCAGTTCTTC. Its protein product is CAISGTGNHSSYNEQFF.

Ten or more counts support this clonotype. The chain couples TRBV7-8 to TRBJ2-3; TRBD2 agrees at 16 bases. The V gene's germline CDR1 is SGHVS and CDR2 FQNEAQ. This CDR3 contains 17 residues. V shed 4 bases, J shed 4 bases, and the junction held 5 bases outside the gene matches. DNA for the CDR3: TGTGCCAGCAGCTGGCCGGGACTAGCGGGAGGGCCAGATACGCAGTATTTT. This sequence encodes CASSWPGLAGGPDTQYF.

The J gene is TRBJ2-7, the V gene TRBV6-6; no clear D gene. The CDR3 length is 15 residues. Trimming cost V 4 bases and J 3 bases, with 16 bases left between them. In germline, CDR1 is MNHNY, CDR2 SVGAGI (reference sequence). In DNA form, the CDR3 reads TGTGCCAGCAGTTCGAATTCCGGGTCGTTCTACGAGCAGTACGTC. This translates into CASSSNSGSFYEQYV.

The chain uses TRBV7-9 and TRBJ2-3; the D gene is possibly TRBD1 (6 bases). Trimming cost V 5 bases and J 2 bases, with 14 bases left between them. The CDR3 runs 15 residues. CDR1 is SEHNR and CDR2 is FQNEAQ in the germline V gene (reference sequence). The CDR3 DNA reads TGTGCCAGCAGCACTCAGGGGTTTAACACAGATACGCAGTATTTT. Its protein product is CASSTQGFNTDTQYF.

J is TRBJ2-7 and V is TRBV10-3; TRBD1 agrees at 8 bases. Trimming took 4 bases from V and 4 from J; bases not matched to a gene: 12. The CDR3 contains 16 residues. Germline V gene lookup returns CDR1 ENHRY and CDR2 SYGVKD. This CDR3 reads CAISVAGGHRRYEQYV. The CDR3 DNA is TGTGCCATCAGTGTAGCAGGGGGCCACCGAAGGTACGAGCAGTACGTC.

This clonotype came up a few times. The chain has TRBV11-3 and TRBJ1-4; D not certain. The CDR3 totals 13 residues. Germline assignment: CDR1 SGHNT and CDR2 YENEEA. The V and J ends lost 5 bases and 8 bases respectively, with 12 bases between them. Here the CDR3 DNA reads TGTGCCAGCAGCACCGGACCAGGCGAAAAACTGTTTTTT. This encodes CASSTGPGEKLFF.

Points on this clonotype: Possible read error: a much larger clone is one base away. The rearrangement links TRBV2 to TRBJ2-1, with D possibly being TRBD1 (6 bases). Germline values: CDR1 SNHLY, CDR2 FYNNEI. CDR3 length: 12 amino acids. Trimming took off 5 bases at V and 6 bases at J, with 8 bases between the two ends. The CDR3 DNA reads TGTGCCAGCAGTCACAGGGTCAATGAGCAGTTCTTC. Amino acids: CASSHRVNEQFF.